A selection of T cell receptor beta chains follows, all from one sample in a study of T cells in localized non-small cell lung cancer. The table came from immunoSEQ multiplex PCR; TCRdb's copy has only in-frame clones and leaves some out. The data contain some 49,000 clones, 81% of them singletons. The sequencing here drew on peripheral blood mononuclear cells, taken before any cancer treatment. All receptors derive from a man aged 40-75 years with stage III lung adenocarcinoma. Each CDR3 is given with its conserved first and last residue. D genes are given only for firm matches. A row's size may be missing; if present it is once, few, many or a size class.

>TRBJ1-4|TRBV4-1|-|-
TGCGCCAGCAGCCAACACGCCGGAGGGTCAGGCCTTAATGAAAAACTGTTTTTT
CASSQHAGGSGLNEKLFF
>TRBJ1-2|TRBV27|-|-
TGTGCCAGCAGTTTAAAGGACGTGAGCTATGGCTACACCTTC
CASSLKDVSYGYTF
>TRBJ2-6|TRBV29-1|TRBD1|once
TGCAGCGTCTATCTCGACAGGGGAGATGGGGCCAACGTCCTGACTTTC
CSVYLDRGDGANVLTF
>TRBJ1-1|TRBV6-1|TRBD1|-
TGTGCCAGCAGTATCCAGACAGGGCACACTGAAGCTTTCTTT
CASSIQTGHTEAFF
>TRBJ2-5|TRBV29-1|-|-
TGCAGCGTTGAAGATCCCCGATCTAGAGGCTATGAGACCCAGTACTTC
CSVEDPRSRGYETQYF
>TRBJ1-1|TRBV29-1|-|-
TGCAGCGTTGAAGGCTTTGAGCCCATGAGCCCTGAAGCTTTCTTT
CSVEGFEPMSPEAFF
>TRBJ2-7|TRBV19|TRBD1|few
TGTGCCAGTAGTGATGGACAGGGCTACGAGCAGTACTTC
CASSDGQGYEQYF
>TRBJ1-6|TRBV19|TRBD1|-
TGTGCCAGTAGGCCTCGGGACAGGGGCTCAAGCTCCTATAATTCACCCCTCCACTTT
CASRPRDRGSSSYNSPLHF
>TRBJ2-3|TRBV4-1|TRBD2|-
TGCGCCAGCAGCCAGGACGTCTCCGGGACTAGTGTCACAGATACGCAGTATTTT
CASSQDVSGTSVTDTQYF
>TRBJ2-5|TRBV7-2|TRBD2|-
TGTGCCAGCAGCTTCCTGGGCAGCGGGGTTCAAGAGACCCAGTACTTC
CASSFLGSGVQETQYF
>TRBJ1-2|TRBV28|TRBD1|-
TGTGCCAGCAGCCCGGGACAGCCCGCCTATGGCTACACCTTC
CASSPGQPAYGYTF
>TRBJ2-7|TRBV5-6|-|-
TGTGCCAGCTCAGCGAGGTCCTACGAGCAGTACTTC
CASSARSYEQYF
>TRBJ1-1|TRBV7-8|-|-
TGTGCCAGCAGCTTAGGGGAGCGCCTGAACACTGAAGCTTTCTTT
CASSLGERLNTEAFF
>TRBJ2-1|TRBV2|TRBD2|-
TGTGCCAGCAGTGGCGGGGGACGACAAGTGTACAATGAGCAGTTCTTC
CASSGGGRQVYNEQFF
>TRBJ2-2|TRBV6-6|TRBD1|few
TGTGCCAGCAGCCGGGACAGGCGGGCCGGGGAGCTGTTTTTT
CASSRDRRAGELFF
>TRBJ1-5|TRBV6-6|-|-
TGTGCCAGCAGCCGGGTAGGGAATAGCAATCAGCCCCAGCATTTT
CASSRVGNSNQPQHF
>TRBJ1-2|TRBV18|-|-
TGTGCCAGCTCACCAGCGGGCGGTCCCGCGAGGGGCTACACCTTC
CASSPAGGPARGYTF
>TRBJ1-2|TRBV12-5|TRBD1|-
TGTGCTAGTGGTCTTCACCCGGGACAGGCTTTTGGCTACACCTTC
CASGLHPGQAFGYTF
>TRBJ2-5|TRBV6-6|-|-
TGTGCCAGCGGAGTGACCCAAGAGACCCAGTACTTC
CASGVTQETQYF
>TRBJ2-3|TRBV27|TRBD1|few
TGTGCCAGCAGTTTAGGGACAGGGCGTACAGATACGCAGTATTTT
CASSLGTGRTDTQYF
>TRBJ1-5|TRBV27|-|once
TGTGCCAGCAGCAGTTACAAGGACAGTCATCAGCCCCAGCATTTT
CASSSYKDSHQPQHF
>TRBJ2-3|TRBV6-4|TRBD2|-
TGTGCCAGCAGCCCCGGGGGGGCGACAGATACGCAGTATTTT
CASSPGGATDTQYF
>TRBJ1-1|TRBV19|-|-
TGTGCCAGTAGTATAGCCGAGGGCAGGACGAACACTGAAGCTTTCTTT
CASSIAEGRTNTEAFF
>TRBJ2-7|TRBV6-5|-|-
TGTGCCAGCAGTTACTCTCCAGTTTACGAGCAGTACTTC
CASSYSPVYEQYF
>TRBJ1-1|TRBV5-4|TRBD1|-
TGTGCCAGCAGCAGGGACAGGGGTCCTGAAGCTTTCTTT
CASSRDRGPEAFF
>TRBJ2-3|TRBV2|TRBD1|-
TGTGCCAGCAGGCGTGGACAGGGCACAGATACGCAGTATTTT
CASRRGQGTDTQYF
>TRBJ2-3|TRBV6-1|-|once
TGTGCCAGCAGAGGGGACTCAGGAACGCAGTATTTT
CASRGDSGTQYF
>TRBJ2-1|TRBV7-6|TRBD2|-
TGTGCCAGCAGCCCCATGGCGGGGGGGGAGTACAATGAGCAGTTCTTC
CASSPMAGGEYNEQFF
>TRBJ1-2|TRBV11-2|TRBD1|-
TGTGCCAGCAGCTTCACCAGGGGGGGGGAATCTGGCTACACCTTC
CASSFTRGGESGYTF
>TRBJ2-3|TRBV27|-|once
TGTGCCAGCAGTCCCCCAACAGCGGCTTCCGGGGCAGATACGCAGTATTTT
CASSPPTAASGADTQYF
>TRBJ2-7|TRBV6-1|TRBD2|few
TGTGCCAGCAGTGAACGGGGGGGGAGGAAGGACTACGAGCAGTACTTC
CASSERGGRKDYEQYF
>TRBJ2-5|TRBV27|TRBD1|few
TGTGCCAGCAGTGAACGACAGGGATCAGAGACCCAGTACTTC
CASSERQGSETQYF
>TRBJ2-6|TRBV7-2|-|-
TGTGCCAGCCGGGCACGGGCCAACGTCCTGACTTTC
CASRARANVLTF
>TRBJ2-7|TRBV19|-|-
TGTGCCAGTAGTATAACAGCCTCCTACGAGCAGTACTTC
CASSITASYEQYF
>TRBJ2-2|TRBV5-1|-|-
TGCGCCAGCAGCCGTAGGGACCTAACAACCGGGGAGCTGTTTTTT
CASSRRDLTTGELFF
>TRBJ1-1|TRBV7-9|-|-
TGTGCCAGCAGCTCCTGGAACACTGAAGCTTTCTTT
CASSSWNTEAFF
>TRBJ2-7|TRBV6-6|-|-
TGTGCCAGCAGTTACTCAGGGGGAGGGCCCTACGAGCAGTACTTC
CASSYSGGGPYEQYF
>TRBJ2-7|TRBV7-2|-|-
TGTGCCAGCAGCGGGATGGGGTACGAGCAGTACTTC
CASSGMGYEQYF
>TRBJ2-3|TRBV4-2|TRBD2|-
TGTGCCAGCAGCCTAATCCCGGGACTAGCGGGAGCCGTTGCCACAGATACGCAGTATTTT
CASSLIPGLAGAVATDTQYF
>TRBJ2-5|TRBV6-1|-|-
TGTGCCTGTCAACGGCGACAAGAGACCCAGTACTTC
CACQRRQETQYF
>TRBJ2-7|TRBV2|-|-
TGTGCCAGCAGTGATGGAGGATACCTCCTAGGCGAGCAGTACTTC
CASSDGGYLLGEQYF
>TRBJ2-2|TRBV19|TRBD1|-
TGTGCCAGTAGTATGAGGGGGCCGGGCAGGGAGCTGTTTTTT
CASSMRGPGRELFF